The clone carrying this T cell receptor (beta chain) was seen at least ten times. Its antigen remains unidentified. For the second PCR, which ran for roughly 7 to 11 cycles, a sample-barcoded 5' primer and a J-beta primer mix were used. Using its own MiXCR run on the 5' RACE reads, TCRdb lists one record per CDR3 protein. The sample yields hundreds of thousands of distinct CDR3 sequences, 32% seen once. This entry comes from a study of blood T cells in healthy people across ages. Overall study findings and caveats: Unsorted PBMCs blocked a conclusive comparison of naive and antigen-experienced cells.

Per germline, CDR1 DFQATT and CDR2 SNEGSKA (reference sequence). The V and J ends lost 6 bases and 2 bases respectively, with 14 bases between them. CDR3 length: 13 amino acids. The receptor comes from a woman of 80 years or more in good health. What was sequenced was blood. The chain combines TRBV20-1 with TRBJ2-7, with TRBD1 as a possible D gene (5 bases). The CDR3 region is CSARPGHTYEQYF. The CDR3 DNA follows: TGCAGTGCCCGACCAGGGCATACCTACGAGCAGTACTTC.